The T cell receptor (beta chain) under discussion was sequenced for a study of blood T cell repertoires in COVID-19. Repertoires were generated with immunoSEQ multiplex PCR, while TCRdb's copy carries only in-frame clones and drops some. The sample lists fewer than 200,000 clones; under 85% were seen once. Germline lookup yields CDR1 SGHTA and CDR2 FQGNSA. The CDR3 runs to 16 residues. V lost 5 bases, J lost 6 bases, and 7 bases stayed unmatched. This chain connects TRBV7-2 to TRBJ2-3; 14 positions match TRBD2. What was sequenced was peripheral blood. The TCR sequence derives from a woman in her 70s with COVID-19, enrolled during active disease. The CDR3 loop is CASSLRTSGRIDTQYF. The CDR3, as DNA: TGTGCCAGCAGCCTAAGGACTAGCGGGAGGATTGATACGCAGTATTTT.